This TCR beta chain was sequenced for a study of T cell changes during pregnancy in multiple sclerosis. The protocol was immunoSEQ multiplex PCR, while the TCRdb copy is restricted to in-frame clones and leaves out a portion. This sample yields 55,000 to 75,000 clones, of which under 95% are seen a single time; 3.2% belongs to the top ten. Germline V CDR1 and CDR2: MNHNS, SASEGT. This CDR3 has 14 amino acids. V lost 5 bases and J lost 0, with 11 bases in between. Here the sequenced sample was CD8+ T cells from peripheral blood mononuclear cells, taken in the second trimester of pregnancy. The chain links TRBV6-1 to TRBJ2-7, with D perhaps matching TRBD2 (6 bases). The clonotype comes from a female donor with multiple sclerosis, enrolled in a pregnancy study. CDR3 residues: CASSLDGSSYEQYF. As DNA, the CDR3 is TGTGCCAGCAGTTTGGACGGGAGCTCCTACGAGCAGTACTTC.